This TCR beta chain was identified in a study of beta chain features in type 1 diabetes. General study findings and limits: Relative to healthy donors, patients appeared to have naive, central memory and Treg TCRB repertoires that were more similar. Moderately but significantly shorter TCRB CDR3s were found in Type 1 diabetes patients in all four CD4+ subsets.

As every portion of the isolated RNA was reverse transcribed, the sequencing read expressed TCRB transcripts. TCRdb's copy holds only in-frame clones and misses some; the assay was immunoSEQ multiplex PCR. The table records some 270,000 clones, roughly 11% of them present only once. The length of the CDR3 is 15 residues. Germline loops: CDR1 LNHDA, CDR2 SQIVND (reference sequence). V was clipped by 4 bases and J by 0 bases, with 9 bases between them. A remark on this clone: Antigen specificity is unknown.

The clonotype originates from a man younger than 40 with type 1 diabetes. The sequenced material came from naive CD4+ T cells from blood. The V and J genes are TRBV19 and TRBJ2-2; maybe TRBD1 (5 bases). The CDR3 region has the DNA TGTGCCAGTAGTAACAGGATTGCGAACACCGGGGAGCTGTTTTTT. Encoded protein: CASSNRIANTGELFF.